This section outlines one T cell receptor beta chain sequence together with its context. There are a few counts of this clone. There is no known antigen for this receptor. The record has no base qualities; no much larger clone is one base away. This record belongs to a study of cytomegalovirus exposure and HLA in healthy donors (dated by TCRdb to about 2017). The study in broad terms: An earlier analysis of roughly 500 of the donors reported 250 to 300 Gb of sequence data and 117 million unique TCR beta sequences from 150 million to 200 million T cells. A later analysis re-analyzed previously published TCR beta repertoires from 650 to 800 donors and added high-resolution HLA genotyping to study TCR occurrence patterns. The aim of the study was to test whether cataloging public T cell receptors could identify signatures of past pathogen exposure. Donor age, sex, ethnicity and CMV serostatus were compiled alongside the repertoire data. HLA typing included class I and class II loci at four-digit resolution. Because of strong linkage in the cohort, roughly 5 DR-DQ haplotypes were treated as single units for association and clustering. Every discovery cohort repertoire had been produced on one sequencing platform. The study combined high-throughput TCR immunosequencing, statistical association of individual TCRs with disease status, and machine learning to predict cytomegalovirus infection status. An early release that covered more than 550 HLA-typed donors contained about 300 gigabases of sequencing data and 65 million to 100 million unique TCR sequences. Along with the approximately 650-subject first cohort, a separate validation cohort of over 90 different subjects was used. Rather than using new phenotypic data, the later analysis identified candidate immune exposures from TCR beta sequences and from how often those sequences occurred across donors. Among the roughly 400 genotyped donors, approximately 77% belonged to the genetic ancestry cluster associated with self-reported Caucasian donors. In a later genetic analysis, genome-wide SNP genotypes for about 55% of the roughly 670 donors were used, and that subset was treated as a discovery cohort. To decide whether each TCR beta V gene segment behaved as functional or pseudogenic, an earlier analysis of some 570 of the donors relied on high-throughput TCR beta sequencing. Across approximately 400 genotyped donors of the cohort, an average of roughly 200,000 unique TCR beta nucleotide sequences per donor were sequenced, and 15% to 20% of those sequences were non-productive. The number of donors typed differed by locus, with 629-630 for A, B, C, DRB1 and DQB1, around 500 for DQA1, 600 to 610 for DPA1, and roughly 450 for DPB1. The study profiled the T cell repertoires of some 610 subjects by immunosequencing and related them to cytomegalovirus serostatus.

Overall results and qualifications from the work: The classifier was reported to diagnose cytomegalovirus status with high specificity and sensitivity in both the original and validation cohorts. The study gave a list of more than 150 TCR beta chains associated with cytomegalovirus. The cohort was sequenced for TCR beta chains only, and without alpha or paired-chain data the features that could be detected were limited. An association between a missense DCLRE1C variant and V-gene and J-gene trimming of TCR beta chains was found in a later genetic analysis and replicated in an independent cohort. Roughly uniform sequencing depth across donors was assumed in presence/absence analyses, although this assumption may not hold. Because counts were too low, roughly 16 rarely observed V segments, including chromosome 9 orphons, were excluded from the earlier analysis of 500 to 700 of the donors. Compared with equally common non-associated chains, HLA-associated TCR beta chains in a later analysis were more clonally expanded and had lower generation probabilities. The authors suggested that the approach could potentially be extended to other disease states and immunological phenotypes. CMV serostatus was the only immune exposure information available for the cohort. In vitro tests confirmed that a few of the cytomegalovirus-associated TCR beta chains recognize cytomegalovirus antigens. Most TCR sequences were observed very rarely across donors, whereas some public TCRs were present in many individuals. In a later analysis, some 18,000 TCR beta sequences were associated with specific HLA alleles at a false discovery rate of 0.05. In a later analysis, the rate of TCR association differed among HLA loci, with DRB1 alleles having the most associated TCRs and HLA-C alleles having the fewest. In a later analysis, several top co-occurrence clusters were reported to appear linked to parvovirus B19, influenza, CMV and Epstein-Barr virus. Compared with the roughly 700-donor mean, donors in an Asian-associated ancestry cluster had fewer N-insertions in productive TCRs, according to a later genetic analysis. When HLA alleles, especially DR and DQ, strongly co-occurred, attributing TCR associations to individual alleles was difficult. Linkage disequilibrium might explain the correlated functional status among segregating V segments, but an unknown experimental factor could not be ruled out. A group of highly shared sequence variants was considered likely to be a technical artifact of the sequencing pipeline. Because some donors lacked HLA typing at each locus, the association tests relied only on the typed subset. A later analysis found that most CMV-associated TCR beta chains appeared HLA-restricted, with HLA associations seemingly driven largely by CMV exposure. Because the 87-base-pair reads could not distinguish some IMGT-functional V segments, including TRBV6-2 and TRBV6-3, those segments were excluded. A further reported finding was that TCR beta sequences accurately predicted the HLA-A and HLA-B alleles for most subjects in the first cohort. An earlier analysis of roughly 570 of the donors showed that most TCR beta V segments appeared in productive rearrangements either about 90% or about 30% of the time, which broadly matched IMGT annotations.

From the cysteine through the phenylalanine, the CDR3 covers 13 amino acids. CDR3 DNA is the only sequence kept; it has 39 bases, read in frame from the first base. Deletion took 0 bases off V and 6 bases off J, with a span of 9 bases between the germline ends. Looking up the germline V gene yields CDR1 SGHRS and CDR2 YFSETQ. Library preparation was by the immunoSEQ multiplex PCR assay. A mixture of 60 forward primers for TCR Vbeta segments and 13 reverse primers for TCR Jbeta segments was used in the multiplex PCR. The CDR3 region of rearranged TCR beta genes was amplified from genomic DNA with a multiplex PCR assay. On the Illumina HiSeq System, the amplified TCR beta libraries were sequenced as 87-base-pair reads. The original methods were these. Across the 700 or so repertoires, a later analysis counted tens of millions of unique TCR beta chains, 9.5 million to 13 million of which were shared by at least two donors. To remove PCR and sequencing errors, raw reads were error-corrected and collapsed into unique sequences using a nearest-neighbor algorithm that merged closely related sequences. Alignment of CDR3 sequences to IMGT reference sequences was used to assign V, D and J gene segments. For a sequence to be retained, a match of at least six nucleotides to both a V gene segment and a J gene segment was required. A rearrangement counted as productive if the CDR3 had no stop codons and remained in frame with V and J, and every other rearrangement counted as non-productive. Following IMGT convention, CDR3 was defined as the stretch from the second conserved V-encoded cysteine up to the conserved J-encoded phenylalanine. The earlier analysis of about 500 of the donors excluded sequences that lacked an unambiguous match to a single V gene segment. An earlier analysis of several hundred of the donors called V segments functional above 56.7% productive rearrangements and segregating when the between-donor standard deviation exceeded 5%. To diagnose cytomegalovirus status from the catalog of TCR beta chain sequences, a statistical classification framework was built. A later analysis assigned V and J genes by comparing TCR nucleotide sequences with IMGT/GENE-DB human TR gene sequences. In a later analysis, CDR3 sequences and most-parsimonious VDJ recombination scenarios were assigned using the TCRdist pipeline. In a later analysis, every TCR beta chain was defined by the combination of its CDR3 amino acid sequence and its V-gene family, and reads without a unique V-gene family were dropped. To address suspected cross-contamination and a sequencing artifact, a later analysis removed 550 to 750 highly shared, low-generation-probability nucleotide sequences. For each public chain, a later analysis derived a clonal expansion index from normalized ranks of inferred template counts within each repertoire. In a later analysis, generation probabilities were computed with a VDJ recombination model fitted to out-of-frame rearrangements, and the resulting probabilities were checked against IGoR. A later analysis scored TCR-TCR, TCR-HLA and TCR-CMV co-occurrence with hypergeometric tests, applying a repertoire-size bias correction to TCR pairs. To estimate false discovery rates, a later analysis permuted the HLA or CMV assignments 20 times. A later analysis grouped co-occurring TCRs with DBSCAN, adding TCRdist sequence similarity when clustering within HLA-allele-positive subsets. Co-occurrence clustering excluded repertoires with fewer than 30,000 or more than 120,000 public chains, plus five with anomalous nucleotide sharing. TCRdb carries this immuneACCESS record with in-frame sequences only. Its versions omit some clonotypes, under half of them owing to an unresolved V gene in the studies checked, with the rest unexplained. V, J and clone size reflect that table, while D and trimming were determined from the DNA. The table for this sample lists some 120,000 clones; 75% to 85% of them were counted only once. Over 2.5% of the sample is held by the ten biggest clonotypes.

In total, approximately 610 healthy bone marrow donors made up the cohort. Cohort members were all nominally healthy when sampled, although unrecorded immune exposures were likely present. The donor tested CMV seronegative, placing the donor among the 350 to 400 seronegative members of the cohort. A peripheral blood sample was collected from each donor, and TCR beta sequencing was performed on peripheral blood mononuclear cells. Genomic DNA extraction from the blood cell samples was performed with the Qiagen DNeasy Blood Extraction Kit. This TCR derives from a male donor in good health and CMV-seronegative. Sequencing input: PBMCs. This receptor chain uses TRBV5-1 and TRBJ1-2, with TRBD1 as a weak D call on 5 bases. The nucleotide sequence reads as follows: TGCGCCAGCAGCTTGGAAACAGGCCATGGCTACACCTTC. Its protein is CASSLETGHGYTF.